Below, 17 T cell receptor beta chains from the same sample are listed, as sequenced in a study of CD8 T cells in ankylosing spondylitis. The antigens of these receptors remain unknown. TCRdb fed the 5' RACE reads into MiXCR, producing one record per CDR3 protein. This sample has 400,000 to 450,000 distinct CDR3 sequences, with roughly 18% found just once. Findings and limits, study-wide: Ankylosing spondylitis blood appeared to carry a characteristic TCR beta motif of several highly homologous variants.

Sequencing was done on a sample of blood, either unsorted or a sorted T cell fraction (not recorded which). Receptors originate from a male donor with ankylosing spondylitis.

This chain uses TRBV9 with TRBJ1-6; D is unresolved. CDR3 length equals 13 residues. Germline V gives CDR1 SGDLS, CDR2 YYNGEE. Trimming removed 2 bases from V and 7 bases from J, with 7 bases in between. Here the CDR3 reads CASSVVGNSPLHF. The CDR3 DNA sequence: TGTGCCAGCAGCGTTGTGGGAAATTCACCCCTCCACTTT. Combining the CDR3 with reference TRBV9 and TRBJ1-6 gives the whole variable domain DSGVTQTPKHLITATGQRVTLRCSPRSGDLSVYWYQQSLDQGLQFLIQYYNGEERAKGNILERFSAQQFPDLHSELNLSSLELGDSALYFCASSVVGNSPLHFGNGTRLTVT.

For the CDR3, the DNA is TGTGCCAGCTCACCACAAGGGACGGAATACAATGAGCAGTTCTTC. Its protein is CASSPQGTEYNEQFF. The V gene is TRBV18, the J gene TRBJ2-1; D is perhaps TRBD1 or TRBD2 (5 bases each). V lost 1 base, J lost 4 bases, and 11 bases lay in between. CDR3 length: 15 amino acids. Looked up from germline, CDR1 is KGHSH and CDR2 is LQKENI. Full variable domain (missing parts from reference TRBV18 and TRBJ2-1): NAGVMQNPRHLVRRRGQEARLRCSPMKGHSHVYWYRQLPEEGLKFMVYLQKENIIDESGMPKERFSAEFPKEGPSILRIQQVVRGDSAAYFCASSPQGTEYNEQFFGPGTRLTVL.

This clonotype was seen only a few times. The chain is built from TRBV12-3 or TRBV12-4 and TRBJ1-6; D perhaps matches TRBD1 (5 bases). Trimming removed 8 bases from V and 7 bases from J, with 15 bases in between. The CDR3 has 14 amino acids. CDR3 region: CASGTVNLNSPLHF. Here the CDR3 DNA reads TGTGCCAGCGGGACCGTGAATTTGAATTCACCCCTCCACTTT.

The V call is TRBV11-1, the J call TRBJ1-5; 9 bases line up with TRBD1. There are 19 residues in the CDR3. Germline loops: CDR1 SGHAT, CDR2 FQDESV (reference sequence). Losses at the gene ends were 5 bases for V and 2 bases for J; bases not matched to a gene: 16. The CDR3 is CASSKSGTGYIVGNQPQHF. The CDR3 DNA reads TGTGCCAGCAGCAAATCCGGGACAGGGTATATAGTGGGCAATCAGCCCCAGCATTTT.

The chain joins TRBV15 to TRBJ1-1; 9 bases are shared with TRBD1. V lost 2 bases and J lost 7; bases outside the gene matches: 8. Germline assignment: CDR1 LNHNV and CDR2 YYDKDF (reference sequence). This CDR3 has 15 residues. CDR3 in DNA: TGTGCCACCAGCAGATCCGGGACAGGGTATTTTGAAGCTTTCTTT. It codes for CATSRSGTGYFEAFF.

The rearrangement joins TRBV20-1 to TRBJ2-7; 9 bases match TRBD1. The CDR3 runs to 15 residues. After removal of 5 bases from V and 7 bases from J, the junction contained 15 bases not matched to a gene. Germline V CDR1 and CDR2: DFQATT, SNEGSKA (reference sequence). CDR3 sequence reads: CSAHSRTGVVDEQYF. The CDR3 DNA sequence: TGCAGTGCTCATTCCCGGACAGGGGTGGTTGATGAGCAGTACTTC.

This sequence joins TRBV7-2 and TRBJ2-1, with TRBD1 as a possible D gene (6 bases). This CDR3 has 12 residues. V was cut by 6 bases and J by 8 bases, with 11 bases left in between. The germline V gene has CDR1 SGHTA and CDR2 FQGNSA. The DNA of the CDR3 is TGTGCCAGCAGACAAACAGGGTATGAGCAGTTCTTC. Encoded protein: CASRQTGYEQFF.

A few counts support this clonotype. J is TRBJ2-7 and V is TRBV5-6; tentative D call: TRBD2 (5 bases). Germline V gives CDR1 SGHDT, CDR2 YYEEEE. V was shortened by 0 bases and J by 0 bases, with 13 bases between the two germline ends. This CDR3 is 16 amino acids long. CDR3 loop: CASSLVGVGSSYEQYF. CDR3 in DNA: TGTGCCAGCAGCTTGGTGGGAGTAGGAAGCTCCTACGAGCAGTACTTC. Supplemented by reference TRBV5-6 and TRBJ2-7, the full variable domain reads DAGVTQSPTHLIKTRGQQVTLRCSPKSGHDTVSWYQQALGQGPQFIFQYYEEEERQRGNFPDRFSGHQFPNYSSELNVNALLLGDSALYLCASSLVGVGSSYEQYFGPGTRLTVT.

DNA for the CDR3: TGTGCCAGTAGGATCAGGGAGGGGAATCAGCCCCAGCATTTT. Translating it yields CASRIREGNQPQHF. This chain uses TRBV19 with TRBJ1-5; maybe TRBD1 (5 bases). Trimming stripped 6 bases from V and 4 bases from J, with 13 bases between. Germline CDR1 is LNHDA and CDR2 is SQIVND (reference sequence). The CDR3 runs 14 residues.

The chain links TRBV9 to TRBJ1-1; D is ambiguous. The CDR3 spans 15 residues. The V and J ends lost 4 bases and 1 base respectively, with 14 bases between them. From germline, CDR1 is SGDLS and CDR2 YYNGEE. The CDR3 spells CASSPVFGPNTEAFF. The CDR3 coding sequence is TGTGCCAGCAGCCCCGTGTTTGGTCCGAACACTGAAGCTTTCTTT.

The V and J genes are TRBV28 and TRBJ1-2; possibly TRBD1 for D (6 bases). The CDR3 covers 15 residues. Trimming removed 6 bases from V and 4 bases from J, with 18 bases in between. Germline lookup yields CDR1 MDHEN and CDR2 SYDVKM. CDR3 residues: CASSYPTGMSYGYTF. The CDR3 nucleotides read TGTGCCAGCAGCTACCCAACAGGGATGAGCTATGGCTACACCTTC.

This clonotype was seen just once. The chain recombines TRBV7-8 with TRBJ2-7, with a weak D call TRBD2 (5 bases). The CDR3 contains 14 residues. The germline CDR1 and CDR2 sequences are SGHVS and FQNEAQ. Deletions cut 2 bases from V and 4 bases from J, with 12 bases between. This chain's CDR3 is CASSLMSLAYEQYF. CDR3 DNA sequence: TGTGCCAGCAGCTTAATGTCCCTAGCTTACGAGCAGTACTTC.

This chain joins TRBV5-1 and TRBJ2-2; maybe TRBD2 (5 bases). CDR3 length: 15 amino acids. With 6 bases removed from V and 7 bases from J, the gap between germline ends came to 19 bases. CDR1 and CDR2 from the germline V gene are SGHRS and YFSETQ. DNA of the CDR3: TGCGCCAGCACAGACCGGGGAGAAATGGTCGGGGAGCTGTTTTTT. It codes for CASTDRGEMVGELFF.

The genes are TRBV29-1 and TRBJ1-1; 8 bases are shared with TRBD1. Trimming took 7 bases from V and 8 from J; bases not matched to a gene: 6. This CDR3 spans 11 amino acids. The V gene's germline CDR1 is SQVTM and CDR2 ANQGSEA. The CDR3 nucleotides are TGCAGCGCCGGCGGGGACAGGGAAGCTTTCTTT. Protein: CSAGGDREAFF.

CDR3 DNA: TGTGCCAGCAGCTCGGGCTTATCGCAGTATTTT. Translation gives CASSSGLSQYF. The V and J genes are TRBV5-8 and TRBJ2-3; D not resolved. Trimming cost V 3 bases and J 10 bases, with 9 bases left between them. From germline, CDR1 is SGHTS and CDR2 YDEGEE. This CDR3 comprises 11 residues.

This clonotype was observed a handful of times. As DNA, the CDR3 is TGTGCCAGTAGGAGGCACAATGAGCAGTTCTTC. As protein: CASRRHNEQFF. The chain carries TRBV19 and TRBJ2-1; the D is unclear. Per the germline V gene, CDR1 is LNHDA and CDR2 is SQIVND (reference sequence). The CDR3 runs 11 residues. Trimming took off 6 bases at V and 5 bases at J, with 5 bases between the two ends.

The rearrangement joins TRBV6-1 to TRBJ2-7; D remains unclear. The CDR3 covers 14 residues. V was cut by 2 bases and J by 2 bases, with 10 bases left in between. Germline-derived CDR1 and CDR2 are MNHNS and SASEGT. CDR3 coding DNA: TGTGCCAGCAGTGAACCGACACCTCCCTACGAGCAGTACTTC. The encoded protein is CASSEPTPPYEQYF.